This T cell receptor beta chain comes out of a study of T-cell reconstitution after alpha-beta-depleted transplantation in children. General study points: At day 60, the high TCRbeta diversity found in some patients originated from recipient T cells and thymic progenitors that had survived. Diversity and T-cell counts at one year after transplant derived mostly from new T cells. Several hundred graft clones that had expanded were reportedly the source of alpha-beta T cells about two months after transplant.

The CDR3 runs 11 residues. V lost 3 bases and J 5 bases, leaving 7 bases between the germline ends. CDR1 DFQATT and CDR2 SNEGSKA come from the germline V gene (reference sequence). As concerns this clonotype: Its specificity is unknown.

Library preparation (for TCRbeta) was performed with unique molecular identifiers. TCRdb itself ran the PCR reads through MiXCR, one entry per CDR3 protein. The sample has more than 400,000 distinct CDR3 sequences, around two fifths seen once. The receptor was derived from a girl aged 2-10 years with aplastic anemia, due to receive a stem cell transplant. The chain joins TRBV20-1 to TRBJ2-5; D gene unclear. The material was PBMCs, obtained before TCRalphabeta/CD19-depleted stem cell transplant. The CDR3 loop is CSASLSETQYF. CDR3 sequence (DNA): TGCAGTGCTAGCTTAAGCGAGACCCAGTACTTC.